The 28 T cell receptor beta chains in this list originate from one sample, sequenced in a study of regulatory T cells in long-lasting Graves disease. Arm-PCR of CDR3 regions and iRepertoire HTBI primers were the basis on which TCR beta libraries were built. MiXCR, run by TCRdb on the multiplex PCR reads, gives a single entry per CDR3 protein. The sample carries 550,000 to 650,000 distinct CDR3 sequences, roughly 15% recorded once. Time point reported: newly diagnosed GD, antithyroid drugs for less than 3 months. PBMC-extracted RNA yielded the TCR library. Separately, the same data were catalogued under a study of T cells in Graves' hyperthyroidism and ophthalmopathy.

The input for sequencing was peripheral blood mononuclear cells (PBMCs), taken at new diagnosis, from a patient treated with antithyroid drugs. The receptor source for this set is a young man with Graves disease.

The sample holds one count of this clonotype. This sequence may be a read error, since a much larger clone differs from it by one base. The chain recombines TRBV27 with TRBJ2-3; D is tentatively TRBD1 or TRBD2 (5 bases each). This CDR3 has 16 amino acids. The germline V gene encodes CDR1 MNHEY and CDR2 SMNVEV (reference sequence). Trimming pared 7 bases from V and 4 bases from J, leaving 21 bases between. This chain's CDR3 is CASKNRDPKGADTQYF. The CDR3 nucleotides read TGTGCCAGCAAAAACCGGGACCCAAAGGGAGCAGATACGCAGTATTTT.

In this sample, this clonotype turned up many times. This chain joins TRBV27 and TRBJ2-1, with TRBD2 identical over 13 bases. Germline-derived CDR1 and CDR2 are MNHEY and SMNVEV (reference sequence). The V and J ends lost 2 bases and 4 bases, in that order; junction bases with no gene match: 2. The CDR3 runs 16 residues. The CDR3 nucleotides read TGTGCCAGCAGTTTAATGGGACTAGCGGGATACAATGAGCAGTTCTTC. Its protein is CASSLMGLAGYNEQFF.

This clonotype was counted many times. The chain has TRBV12-3 or TRBV12-4 and TRBJ2-3, with D perhaps TRBD1 (9 bases). The ends were cut back, 7 bases at V and 2 bases at J, with 16 bases in the middle. The CDR3 runs to 15 residues. The CDR3 DNA sequence: TGTGCCAGCAAGCGGGGGACAGGGATCACAGATACGCAGTATTTT. Translation: CASKRGTGITDTQYF.

This clonotype was observed many times. The chain combines TRBV20-1 with TRBJ1-1, with D perhaps matching TRBD1 (5 bases). Germline CDR1 and CDR2: DFQATT and SNEGSKA (reference sequence). V lost 6 bases to trimming and J lost 3 bases, with 23 bases between them. The CDR3 totals 16 residues. The CDR3 region is CSALPDPGGVYTEAFF. The CDR3 bases are TGCAGTGCCCTCCCGGACCCGGGAGGGGTTTACACTGAAGCTTTCTTT.

The chain has TRBV10-3 and TRBJ1-1, with 7 nucleotides matching TRBD1. Trimming at V came to 2 bases and at J to 6 bases, leaving 6 bases not matched to a gene. The germline gives CDR1 ENHRY, CDR2 SYGVKD. CDR3 length: 14 amino acids. The CDR3: CAISERQGVAEAFF. CDR3 nucleotide sequence: TGTGCCATCAGTGAGAGGCAGGGGGTGGCTGAAGCTTTCTTT.

In this sample, this clonotype turned up many times. CDR3 protein: CASSAQEGGFEQYF. CDR3 DNA: TGTGCCAGCAGCGCTCAGGAGGGTGGTTTCGAGCAGTACTTC. The J gene is TRBJ2-7, the V gene TRBV7-6; D possibly corresponds to TRBD2 (6 bases). V was pared by 5 bases and J by 6 bases, with 17 bases between. The CDR3 loop spans 14 amino acids. Germline V CDR1 and CDR2: SGHVS, FNYEAQ. The full variable domain, rest sourced from reference TRBV7-6 and TRBJ2-7, is GAGVSQSPRYKVTKRGQDVALRCDPISGHVSLYWYRQALGQGPEFLTYFNYEAQQDKSGLPNDRFSAERPEGSISTLTIQRTEQRDSAMYRCASSAQEGGFEQYFGPGTRLTVT.

In its sample, this clonotype was seen many times. The genes are TRBV28 and TRBJ1-2, with D perhaps matching TRBD1 (6 bases). Germline CDR1 is MDHEN and CDR2 is SYDVKM. V shed 3 bases and J shed 4 bases, with 9 bases lying between them. The CDR3 is 13 amino acids. The CDR3: CASSFRGAYGYTF. The CDR3 DNA sequence: TGTGCCAGCAGTTTTCGGGGGGCCTATGGCTACACCTTC.

This clonotype was seen ten or more times. The rearrangement joins TRBV30 to TRBJ1-5, with TRBD1 matching 7 bases. The germline V gene has CDR1 GTSNPN and CDR2 SVGIG (reference sequence). This CDR3 has 15 amino acids. Germline trimming cut 3 bases from V and 4 bases from J; bases unmatched to any gene: 9. This CDR3 reads CAWREKGAGNQPQHF. CDR3 nucleotides: TGTGCCTGGAGGGAAAAGGGGGCTGGGAATCAGCCCCAGCATTTT.

This clonotype was counted ten times or more. The V call is TRBV27, the J call TRBJ2-7; 10 nucleotides align to TRBD2. This CDR3 spans 14 amino acids. Losses at the gene ends were 2 bases for V and 6 bases for J; bases not matched to a gene: 4. Germline-derived CDR1 and CDR2 are MNHEY and SMNVEV (reference sequence). DNA of the CDR3: TGTGCCAGCAGTTTAACAGCGGGAGGGGCCGAGCAGTACTTC. Translating it yields CASSLTAGGAEQYF.

This clonotype occurred many times. The V gene is TRBV7-9, the J gene TRBJ1-2; D unresolved. CDR1 and CDR2 (germline): SEHNR, FQNEAQ (reference sequence). The CDR3 totals 13 residues. The V and J ends lost 0 bases and 6 bases respectively, with 8 bases between them. This chain's CDR3 is CASSLAGSDGYTF. In nucleotides, the CDR3 is TGTGCCAGCAGCTTAGCGGGGTCCGATGGCTACACCTTC.

This clonotype showed up many times. The chain combines TRBV6-2 or TRBV6-3 with TRBJ1-1, with 8 bases aligning to TRBD1. Trimming at V came to 0 bases and at J to 3 bases, leaving 9 bases not matched to a gene. Germline values: CDR1 MNHEY, CDR2 SVGEGT. CDR3 size: 17 residues. This CDR3 is CASSYSDTQTGDTEAFF. The CDR3 bases are TGTGCCAGCAGTTACTCGGACACCCAGACAGGGGACACTGAAGCTTTCTTT.

This clonotype showed up many times. The V gene is TRBV30, the J gene TRBJ1-1; D possibly corresponds to TRBD1 (5 bases). CDR3 length equals 16 residues. Germline values: CDR1 GTSNPN, CDR2 SVGIG (reference sequence). Between the trimmed V and J ends, which lost 4 bases and 1 base, there was a span of 19 bases. The CDR3 loop is CAWIRPHMDKNTEAFF. The CDR3 DNA is TGTGCCTGGATCAGACCCCATATGGACAAGAACACTGAAGCTTTCTTT.

This clonotype was picked up a small number of times. The chain carries TRBV2 and TRBJ2-1; TRBD2 agrees at 8 bases. Germline V gives CDR1 SNHLY, CDR2 FYNNEI. The CDR3 spans 15 residues. The CDR3 bases are TGTGCTTTCATGCCCGAGCGGGAGAGCTACAATGAGCAGTTCTTC. Translating it yields CAFMPERESYNEQFF.

This clonotype was seen more than once but under ten times. V is TRBV6-2 or TRBV6-3 and J is TRBJ2-7; D is ambiguous. CDR1 and CDR2 from the germline V gene are MNHEY and SVGEGT. CDR3 length: 11 residues. The V and J ends lost 5 bases and 7 bases respectively, with 9 bases between them. This chain's CDR3 is CASSHSTEQYF. CDR3 nucleotide sequence: TGTGCCAGCAGTCATTCCACGGAGCAGTACTTC.

This clonotype was seen only a few times. The chain has TRBV5-1 and TRBJ2-2; 10 bases are shared with TRBD2. CDR3 length: 16 residues. Trimming took 2 bases from V and 1 from J; bases not matched to a gene: 2. CDR1 SGHRS and CDR2 YFSETQ come from the germline V gene. The CDR3, as DNA: TGCGCCAGCAGCTTACTAGCGGGACGGAACACCGGGGAGCTGTTTTTT. This gives the protein CASSLLAGRNTGELFF.

The gene calls are TRBV10-1 and TRBJ1-6, with D perhaps TRBD1 (5 bases). This CDR3 spans 13 amino acids. Germline V gene lookup returns CDR1 WNHNN and CDR2 SYGVQD (reference sequence). Trimming left V 6 bases short and J 10 bases short, with 13 bases between. The CDR3 sequence is CASSRDQGSPLHF. CDR3 sequence (DNA): TGCGCCAGCAGCCGGGACCAAGGGTCACCCCTCCACTTT.

At least ten counts were recorded for this clonotype. The chain employs TRBV7-9 and TRBJ1-4; 8 positions match TRBD1. CDR3 length: 18 residues. Germline trimming cut 5 bases from V and 7 bases from J; bases unmatched to any gene: 18. CDR1 is SEHNR and CDR2 is FQNEAQ in the germline V gene (reference sequence). The CDR3 DNA reads TGTGCCAGCAGCCATCCCCGAAGGGCGGACAGGGTCGCTGAAAAACTGTTTTTT. Residues: CASSHPRRADRVAEKLFF. Full variable domain (remainder filled in from reference TRBV7-9 and TRBJ1-4): DTGVSQNPRHKITKRGQNVTFRCDPISEHNRLYWYRQTLGQGPEFLTYFQNEAQLEKSRLLSDRFSAERPKGSFSTLEIQRTEQGDSAMYLCASSHPRRADRVAEKLFFGSGTQLSVL.

The chain combines TRBV12-3 or TRBV12-4 with TRBJ2-3; D unclear. The CDR3 totals 12 residues. V shed 6 bases and J shed 7 bases, with 11 bases lying between them. The CDR3 coding sequence is TGTGCCAGCAGGCAAAGCTGGTATACGCAGTATTTT. Translated, it gives CASRQSWYTQYF.

J is TRBJ2-1 and V is TRBV5-1; 10 bases are shared with TRBD2. Germline V CDR1 and CDR2: SGHRS, YFSETQ. This CDR3 spans 16 amino acids. The trim removed 2 bases at V and 7 bases at J, leaving 9 bases unmatched. CDR3 bases: TGCGCCAGCAGCTTTACAGCGGGAGGGCCTGGGAATGAGCAGTTCTTC. It encodes CASSFTAGGPGNEQFF. Drawing the rest from reference TRBV5-1 and TRBJ2-1, the complete variable domain is KAGVTQTPRYLIKTRGQQVTLSCSPISGHRSVSWYQQTPGQGLQFLFEYFSETQRNKGNFPGRFSGRQFSNSRSEMNVSTLELGDSALYLCASSFTAGGPGNEQFFGPGTRLTVL.

In this sample, this clonotype turned up many times. This chain joins TRBV5-1 and TRBJ2-7; possibly TRBD2 for D (6 bases). This CDR3 contains 14 residues. V was clipped by 5 bases and J by 0 bases, with 12 bases between them. CDR1 is SGHRS and CDR2 is YFSETQ in the germline V gene. Written as DNA, the CDR3 is TGCGCCAGCAGAGTGGGGGGAAACTCCTACGAGCAGTACTTC. Its protein product is CASRVGGNSYEQYF.

This chain links TRBV7-9 with TRBJ2-3, with 8 bases matching TRBD2. The CDR3 has 15 amino acids. Trimming took 3 bases from V and 6 from J; bases not matched to a gene: 8. Germline lookup yields CDR1 SEHNR and CDR2 FQNEAQ (reference sequence). CDR3 coding DNA: TGTGCCAGCAGCTTGGGAGGCAGCGGGAGCGATACGCAGTATTTT. It codes for CASSLGGSGSDTQYF.

This clonotype was seen at least ten times. This rearrangement joins TRBV28 to TRBJ2-3, with 13 bases identical to TRBD2. After removal of 6 bases from V and 2 bases from J, the junction contained 5 bases not matched to a gene. Germline V gene lookup returns CDR1 MDHEN and CDR2 SYDVKM. The CDR3 runs to 16 residues. The CDR3 loop reads CASSLGLAGVTDTQYF. CDR3 bases: TGTGCCAGCAGCCTCGGACTAGCGGGAGTCACAGATACGCAGTATTTT.

This clonotype has a count of ten or more. The V gene is TRBV2, the J gene TRBJ1-1; tentative D call: TRBD1 (5 bases). V gave up 3 bases and J gave up 3 bases, with 8 bases separating them. The germline CDR1 and CDR2 sequences are SNHLY and FYNNEI. The CDR3 is 13 amino acids. The DNA of the CDR3 is TGTGCCAGCAGTGAGGGGGAGGACACTGAAGCTTTCTTT. Its protein is CASSEGEDTEAFF.

This clonotype was picked up many times. CDR3 coding DNA: TGTGCCAGCAGTGTTGGACAGGGGGCGCGAGAGCAGTACTTC. This encodes CASSVGQGAREQYF. This chain joins TRBV2 and TRBJ2-7; TRBD1 aligns across 11 bases. Trimming took 4 bases from V and 7 from J; bases not matched to a gene: 6. CDR3 size: 14 residues. Germline V gene data show CDR1 as SNHLY and CDR2 as FYNNEI.

In this sample, this clonotype turned up a few times. The CDR3 reads CATTDPNTGELFF. CDR3 coding DNA: TGTGCCACGACGGACCCGAACACCGGGGAGCTGTTTTTT. The chain has TRBV28 and TRBJ2-2; no firm D call. The V and J ends lost 10 bases and 0 bases respectively, with 9 bases between them. The CDR3 spans 13 residues. In germline, CDR1 is MDHEN, CDR2 SYDVKM. Based on the CDR3 plus reference TRBV28 and TRBJ2-2, the full variable domain is DVKVTQSSRYLVKRTGEKVFLECVQDMDHENMFWYRQDPGLGLRLIYFSYDVKMKEKGDIPEGYSVSREKKERFSLILESASTNQTSMYLCATTDPNTGELFFGEGSRLTVL.

The sample holds many counts of this clonotype. This rearrangement joins TRBV6-2 or TRBV6-3 to TRBJ2-1, with TRBD2 matching 14 bases. From germline, CDR1 is MNHEY and CDR2 SVGEGT. J lost 7 bases, V lost 2 bases, and 7 bases had no gene match. The CDR3 length is 17 residues. This CDR3 is CASSYLGTSGRWNEQFF. The CDR3, as DNA: TGTGCCAGCAGTTACCTAGGGACTAGCGGGAGATGGAATGAGCAGTTCTTC.

This chain uses TRBV3-1 with TRBJ2-4, with D hard to call. Per the germline V gene, CDR1 is LGHDT and CDR2 is YNNKEL (reference sequence). The V end lost 0 bases, the J end lost 4 bases, and 4 bases lay between the germline ends. This CDR3 comprises 13 residues. CDR3 DNA: TGTGCCAGCAGCCAAGACGGAAAAAACATTCAGTACTTC. Translating it yields CASSQDGKNIQYF.

This clonotype was counted at least ten times. This chain uses TRBV27 with TRBJ1-1; weak D call: TRBD1 (6 bases). Looked up from germline, CDR1 is MNHEY and CDR2 is SMNVEV (reference sequence). The V and J ends lost 5 bases and 4 bases respectively, with 14 bases between them. CDR3 length equals 14 residues. DNA for the CDR3: TGTGCCAGCAGTCCAGTGGGCAGGGGCACTGAAGCTTTCTTT. Encoded protein: CASSPVGRGTEAFF.